The entry that follows covers one T cell receptor (beta chain) sequence. The V end was cut by 8 bases, the J end by 2 bases, with 9 bases between. This CDR3 is 12 amino acids long. Germline-derived CDR1 and CDR2 are KGHSH and LQKENI. This record comes from a study of OX40 agonist ivuxolimab in advanced cancers. Whole-study context: Patients enrolled in dose escalation were diagnosed with hepatocellular carcinoma, melanoma, renal cell or head and neck cancer.

The protocol was immunoSEQ multiplex PCR, while the TCRdb copy is restricted to in-frame clones and leaves out a portion. The sample has about 66,000 clones, 75% to 90% seen once. The sequencing here drew on CD4+ or CD8+ T cells sorted from blood, taken in a trial of the OX40 agonist ivuxolimab. The TCR sequence derives from an adult with an advanced solid tumor such as melanoma, head and neck, liver or kidney cancer. The chain uses TRBV18 and TRBJ2-5; tentatively, D is TRBD1 (6 bases). In nucleotides, the CDR3 is TGTGCCAGCCATCAGGGGCAAGAGACCCAGTACTTC. Its protein product is CASHQGQETQYF.